The rows below give T cell receptor beta chains drawn from one sample of a study of blood T cell repertoires in COVID-19. The data were produced by immunoSEQ multiplex PCR, yet TCRdb's version contains in-frame clones alone and is incomplete. Of more than 130,000 clones listed, 84% were seen once; the top ten hold 5.5% to 7%. The sequenced sample was peripheral blood. These receptors came from a human donor in a cohort sampled during active COVID-19. Both conserved end residues are part of each CDR3. A D gene is named only where the DNA matches it firmly. Expanded clones get a size class; other rows say once, few or many, or leave the size out.

TRBD2 TRBJ2-5 TRBV7-6 - CASSLVAGGRETQYF TGTGCCAGCAGCTTAGTTGCGGGGGGGCGGGAGACCCAGTACTTC
TRBD1 TRBJ1-1 TRBV6-5 - CATHRGQTEAFF TGTGCCACCCACAGGGGGCAGACTGAAGCTTTCTTT
- TRBJ1-2 TRBV6-5 - CASSWSVGYGYTF TGTGCCAGCAGTTGGAGCGTAGGCTATGGCTACACCTTC
TRBD1 TRBJ1-4 TRBV18 - CASSPDRTNEKLFF TGTGCCAGCTCACCGGACAGGACTAATGAAAAACTGTTTTTT
- TRBJ1-4 TRBV28 - CASSFSAGLVATNEKLFF TGTGCCAGCAGTTTTTCTGCGGGGTTGGTCGCAACTAATGAAAAACTGTTTTTT
- TRBJ1-2 TRBV6-1 - CASSEFQGPGYTF TGTGCCAGCAGTGAATTCCAGGGTCCGGGCTACACCTTC
- TRBJ1-3 TRBV19 - CASSIAYTIYF TGTGCCAGTAGTATAGCATACACCATATATTTT
- TRBJ2-3 TRBV3-1/TRBV3-2 - CASSLRQGSTDTQYF TGTGCCAGCAGCCTCCGTCAGGGGAGCACAGATACGCAGTATTTT
TRBD2 TRBJ2-1 TRBV7-9 - CASSFTGLAFNNEQFF TGTGCCAGCAGCTTTACCGGACTAGCTTTCAACAATGAGCAGTTCTTC
- TRBJ2-7 TRBV5-6 - CASRAGGRYEQYF TGTGCCAGCCGGGCCGGGGGGCGGTACGAGCAGTACTTC
- TRBJ2-2 TRBV5-1 - CASSGQTNTGELFF TGCGCCAGCAGCGGGCAGACGAACACCGGGGAGCTGTTTTTT
- TRBJ1-1 TRBV6-1 once CASSVRDGITKRMSEF TGTGCCAGCAGTGTGCGGGACGGGATAACAAAACGAATGTCCGAATTT
TRBD1 TRBJ2-1 TRBV6-4 - CASSPGTGIPTYNEQFF TGTGCCAGCAGTCCCGGGACAGGGATCCCTACCTACAATGAGCAGTTCTTC
- TRBJ1-6 TRBV3-1/TRBV3-2 - CASSQDLGGTKNSPLHF TGTGCCAGCAGCCAAGATTTGGGGGGAACGAAGAATTCACCCCTCCACTTT
- TRBJ1-2 TRBV5-4 - CASSSGQGYGYTF TGTGCCAGCAGCTCCGGCCAGGGGTATGGCTACACCTTC
- TRBJ2-3 TRBV11-1 - CASSLRTGTHTDTQYF TGTGCCAGCAGCCTACGAACCGGGACTCACACAGATACGCAGTATTTT
- TRBJ1-1 TRBV30 - CAADGKSSGTEAFF TGTGCCGCCGACGGGAAATCTTCGGGCACTGAAGCTTTCTTT
- TRBJ1-1 TRBV29-1 - CSTSGSMNTEAFF TGCAGCACCTCCGGGTCTATGAACACTGAAGCTTTCTTT
- TRBJ2-1 TRBV6-4 - CASSDRPGSGDEQFF TGTGCCAGCAGTGACCGCCCGGGGTCGGGGGATGAGCAGTTCTTC
- TRBJ1-2 TRBV7-2 - CASSSYPQGSLRYGYTF TGTGCCAGCAGCTCCTACCCCCAGGGCAGTCTTCGCTATGGCTACACCTTC
- TRBJ1-2 TRBV3-1/TRBV3-2 - CASSQAMGPYGYTF TGTGCCAGCAGCCAAGCAATGGGCCCATATGGCTACACCTTC
TRBD1 TRBJ1-3 TRBV6-5 - CASVQGAGGNTIYF TGTGCCAGTGTACAGGGGGCGGGCGGAAACACCATATATTTT
- TRBJ2-5 TRBV4-1 - CASSLQGRLQETQYF TGCGCCAGCAGTCTACAGGGGAGGTTACAAGAGACCCAGTACTTC
TRBD1 TRBJ1-1 TRBV29-1 once CSGREKTWTGNTEAFF TGCAGCGGTCGAGAAAAAACTTGGACAGGGAACACTGAAGCTTTCTTT
TRBD2 TRBJ2-7 TRBV18 - CASSRGGAGVSYEQYF TGTGCCAGCTCACGGGGAGGAGCGGGGGTATCCTACGAGCAGTACTTC
TRBD1 TRBJ2-1 TRBV4-1 - CASSSRRQGVDEQFF TGCGCCAGCAGCTCCCGACGACAGGGAGTAGATGAGCAGTTCTTC
- TRBJ1-2 TRBV19 - CASKLTNYGYTF TGTGCCAGTAAACTGACTAACTATGGCTACACCTTC
- TRBJ1-1 TRBV7-9 - CASSPTAEGGNTEAFF TGTGCCAGCAGCCCTACGGCGGAGGGAGGGAACACTGAAGCTTTCTTT